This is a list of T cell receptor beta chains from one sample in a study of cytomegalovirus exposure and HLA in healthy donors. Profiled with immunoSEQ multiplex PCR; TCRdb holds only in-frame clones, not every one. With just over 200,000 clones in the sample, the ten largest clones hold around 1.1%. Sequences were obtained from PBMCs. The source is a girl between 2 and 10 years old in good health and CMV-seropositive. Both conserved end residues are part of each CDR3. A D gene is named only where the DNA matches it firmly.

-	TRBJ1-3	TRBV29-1	CSVGVAADTIYF	TGCAGCGTTGGGGTGGCTGCGGACACCATATATTTT
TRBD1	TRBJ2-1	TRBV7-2	CASRQGVYNEQFF	TGTGCCAGCAGACAGGGGGTCTACAATGAGCAGTTCTTC
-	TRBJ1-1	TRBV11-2	CASSLYQGNTEAFF	TGTGCCAGCAGCTTGTATCAGGGTAACACTGAAGCTTTCTTT
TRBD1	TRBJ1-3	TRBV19	CASSPRTGGNTIYF	TGTGCCAGTAGTCCCAGGACAGGTGGAAACACCATATATTTT
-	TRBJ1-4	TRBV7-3	CASSLRPLPEGWGEKLFF	TGTGCCAGCAGCTTAAGACCCCTACCGGAGGGTTGGGGTGAAAAACTGTTTTTT
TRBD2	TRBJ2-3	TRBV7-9	CASSLLRPGTSGTDTQYF	TGTGCCAGCAGCTTGCTAAGACCCGGGACTAGCGGCACAGATACGCAGTATTTT
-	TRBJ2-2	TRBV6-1	CASINRAGAAGELFF	TGTGCCAGCATCAATCGGGCAGGGGCGGCCGGGGAGCTGTTTTTT
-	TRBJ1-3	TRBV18	CASSPPGQAGGNTIYF	TGTGCCAGCTCACCACCGGGGCAGGCGGGAGGAAACACCATATATTTT
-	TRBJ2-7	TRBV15	CATSRAQGRPQVYEQYF	TGTGCCACCAGCAGAGCGCAGGGCCGACCGCAGGTCTACGAGCAGTACTTC
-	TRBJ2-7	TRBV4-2	CASSPSGTRSSYEQYF	TGTGCCAGCAGCCCCTCCGGGACTCGAAGCTCCTACGAGCAGTACTTC
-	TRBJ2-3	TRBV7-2	CASTPRLSTDTQYF	TGTGCCAGCACCCCGCGGCTTAGCACAGATACGCAGTATTTT
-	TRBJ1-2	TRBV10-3	CAISDPELGEDGYTF	TGTGCCATCAGTGACCCGGAGCTAGGAGAGGATGGCTACACCTTC
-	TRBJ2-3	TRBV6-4	CASSDGGSGNTDTQYF	TGTGCCAGCAGTGATGGTGGGAGCGGAAACACAGATACGCAGTATTTT
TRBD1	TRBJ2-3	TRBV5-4	CASSLTGGRADTQYF	TGTGCCAGCAGCTTGACAGGGGGCAGGGCAGATACGCAGTATTTT
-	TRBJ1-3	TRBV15	CATSRDRGYTIYF	TGTGCCACCAGCAGAGATCGGGGTTACACCATATATTTT
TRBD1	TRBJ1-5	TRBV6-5	CASSYRQGQQPQHF	TGTGCCAGCAGTTACCGACAGGGTCAACAGCCCCAGCATTTT
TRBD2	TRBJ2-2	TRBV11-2	CASKGLAGVSTGELFF	TGTGCCAGCAAGGGACTAGCGGGAGTATCCACCGGGGAGCTGTTTTTT
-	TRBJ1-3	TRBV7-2	CASSFKTEGGNTIYF	TGTGCCAGCAGCTTTAAGACAGAAGGCGGAAACACCATATATTTT
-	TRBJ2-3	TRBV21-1	CASILGQGIPSTDTQYF	TGTGCCAGCATCCTTGGACAGGGAATTCCTAGCACAGATACGCAGTATTTT
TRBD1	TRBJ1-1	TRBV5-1	CASSDGTGESTEAFF	TGCGCCAGCAGCGACGGGACAGGGGAGAGCACTGAAGCTTTCTTT
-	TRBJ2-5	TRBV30	CAWSGGQETQYF	TGTGCCTGGAGTGGCGGGCAAGAGACCCAGTACTTC
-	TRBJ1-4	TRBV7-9	CASSRDPGLREKLFF	TGTGCCAGCAGCCGAGACCCGGGACTTCGGGAAAAACTGTTTTTT
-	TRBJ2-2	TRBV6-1	CASSEAAGNTGELFF	TGTGCCAGCAGTGAAGCGGCAGGCAACACCGGGGAGCTGTTTTTT
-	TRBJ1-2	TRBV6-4	CASRKQGGLGGYTF	TGTGCCAGCAGGAAACAGGGCGGACTGGGTGGCTACACCTTC
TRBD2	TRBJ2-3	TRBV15	CATSRGLNTDTQYF	TGTGCCACCAGCAGGGGACTAAACACAGATACGCAGTATTTT